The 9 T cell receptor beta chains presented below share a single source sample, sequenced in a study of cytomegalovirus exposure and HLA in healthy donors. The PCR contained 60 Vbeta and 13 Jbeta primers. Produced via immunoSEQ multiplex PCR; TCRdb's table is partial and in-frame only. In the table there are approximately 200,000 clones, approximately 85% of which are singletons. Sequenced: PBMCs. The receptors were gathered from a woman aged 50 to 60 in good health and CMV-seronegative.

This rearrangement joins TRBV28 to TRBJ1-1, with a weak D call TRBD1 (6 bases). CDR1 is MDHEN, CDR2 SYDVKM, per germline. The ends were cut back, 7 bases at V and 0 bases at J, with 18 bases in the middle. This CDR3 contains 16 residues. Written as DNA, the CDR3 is TGTGCCAGCACCACAACGCCAGGGGCGATGAACACTGAAGCTTTCTTT. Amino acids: CASTTTPGAMNTEAFF.

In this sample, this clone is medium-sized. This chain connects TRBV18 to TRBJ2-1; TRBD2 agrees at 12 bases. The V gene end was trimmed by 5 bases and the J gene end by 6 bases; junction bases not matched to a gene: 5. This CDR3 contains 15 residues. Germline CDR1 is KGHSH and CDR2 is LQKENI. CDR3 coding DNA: TGTGCCAGCTCATTCCGGACTAGCGGGACCAATGAGCAGTTCTTC. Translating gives CASSFRTSGTNEQFF.

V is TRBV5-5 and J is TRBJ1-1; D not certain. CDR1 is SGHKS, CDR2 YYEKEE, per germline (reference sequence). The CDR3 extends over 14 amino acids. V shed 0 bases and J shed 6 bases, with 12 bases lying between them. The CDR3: CASSLGVGGAEAFF. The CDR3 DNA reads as TGTGCCAGCAGCTTGGGAGTGGGCGGGGCTGAAGCTTTCTTT.

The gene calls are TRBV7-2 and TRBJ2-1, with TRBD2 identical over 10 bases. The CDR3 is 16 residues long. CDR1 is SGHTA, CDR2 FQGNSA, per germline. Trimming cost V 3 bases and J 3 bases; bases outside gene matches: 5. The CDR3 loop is CASSFYSGRRYNEQFF. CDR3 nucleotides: TGTGCCAGCAGCTTCTATAGCGGGAGGCGCTACAATGAGCAGTTCTTC.

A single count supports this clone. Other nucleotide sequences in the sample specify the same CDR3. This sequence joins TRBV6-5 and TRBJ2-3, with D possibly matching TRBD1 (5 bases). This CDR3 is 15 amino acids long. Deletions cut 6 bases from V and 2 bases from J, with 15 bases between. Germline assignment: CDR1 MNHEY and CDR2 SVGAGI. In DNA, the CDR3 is TGTGCCAGCAGGTTTGGCAGGGAAGTCACAGATACGCAGTATTTT. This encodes CASRFGREVTDTQYF.

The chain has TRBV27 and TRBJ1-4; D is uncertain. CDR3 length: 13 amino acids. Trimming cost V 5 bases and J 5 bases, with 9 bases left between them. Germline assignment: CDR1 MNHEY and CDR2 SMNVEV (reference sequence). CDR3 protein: CASSRAVNEKLFF. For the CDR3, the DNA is TGTGCCAGCAGTCGTGCGGTGAATGAAAAACTGTTTTTT.

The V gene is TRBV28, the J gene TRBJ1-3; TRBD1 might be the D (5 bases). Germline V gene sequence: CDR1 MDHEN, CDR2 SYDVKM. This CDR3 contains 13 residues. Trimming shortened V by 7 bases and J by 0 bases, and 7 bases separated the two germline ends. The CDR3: CASIRDSGNTIYF. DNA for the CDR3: TGTGCCAGCATCAGGGACTCTGGAAACACCATATATTTT.

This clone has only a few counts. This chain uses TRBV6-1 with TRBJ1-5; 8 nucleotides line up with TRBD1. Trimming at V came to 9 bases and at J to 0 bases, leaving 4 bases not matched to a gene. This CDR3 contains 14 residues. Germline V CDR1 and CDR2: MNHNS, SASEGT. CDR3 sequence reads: CASWTGPSNQPQHF. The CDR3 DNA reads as TGTGCCAGTTGGACAGGGCCTAGCAATCAGCCCCAGCATTTT.

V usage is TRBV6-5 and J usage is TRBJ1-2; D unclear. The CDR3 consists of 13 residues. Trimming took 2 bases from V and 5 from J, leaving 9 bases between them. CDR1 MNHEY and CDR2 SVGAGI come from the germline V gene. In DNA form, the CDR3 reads TGTGCCAGCAGTTACGGGCACGGATATGGCTACACCTTC. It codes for CASSYGHGYGYTF.